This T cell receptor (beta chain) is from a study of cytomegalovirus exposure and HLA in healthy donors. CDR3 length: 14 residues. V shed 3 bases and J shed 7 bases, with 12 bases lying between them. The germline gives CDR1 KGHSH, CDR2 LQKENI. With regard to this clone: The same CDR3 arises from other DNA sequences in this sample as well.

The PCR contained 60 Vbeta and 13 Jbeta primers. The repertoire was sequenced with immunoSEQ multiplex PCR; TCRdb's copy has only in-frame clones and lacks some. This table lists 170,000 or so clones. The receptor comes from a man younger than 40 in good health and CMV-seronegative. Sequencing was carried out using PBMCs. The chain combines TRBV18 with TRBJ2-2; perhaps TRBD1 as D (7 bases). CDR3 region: CASSPPGGIGELFF. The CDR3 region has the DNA TGTGCCAGCTCACCCCCAGGGGGGATCGGGGAGCTGTTTTTT.